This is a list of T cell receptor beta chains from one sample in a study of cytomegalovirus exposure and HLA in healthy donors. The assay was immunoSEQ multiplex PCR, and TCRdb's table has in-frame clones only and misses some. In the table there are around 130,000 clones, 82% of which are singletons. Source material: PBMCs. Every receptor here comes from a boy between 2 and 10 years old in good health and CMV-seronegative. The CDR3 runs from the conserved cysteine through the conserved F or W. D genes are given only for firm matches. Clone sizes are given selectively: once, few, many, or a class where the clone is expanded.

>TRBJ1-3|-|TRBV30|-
TGTGCCTGGAGTCTTACACAGGCCGCGGGAAACACCATATATTTT
CAWSLTQAAGNTIYF
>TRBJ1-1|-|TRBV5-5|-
TGTGCCAGCAGCTTCACCCAGGGGACAACTGAAGCTTTCTTT
CASSFTQGTTEAFF
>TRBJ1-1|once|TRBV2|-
TGTGCCAGCACTACGTATGACAGGTTTCGGGACACTGAAGCCTTCTTT
CASTTYDRFRDTEAFF
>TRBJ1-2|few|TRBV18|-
TGTGCCAGCTCCCGCCCGGGACAAGACTATGGCTACACCTTC
CASSRPGQDYGYTF
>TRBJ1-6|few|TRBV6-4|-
TGTGCCAGCAGTGAGAGCGGAGGCCCTGCACCCCTCCACTTT
CASSESGGPAPLHF
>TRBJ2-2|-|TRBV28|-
TGTGCCAGCAGTTTATTGCCAGCGAACACCGGGGAGCTGTTTTTT
CASSLLPANTGELFF
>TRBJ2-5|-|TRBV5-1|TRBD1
TGCGCCAGCAGCTTAGGGGGCGGCGAGACCCAGTACTTC
CASSLGGGETQYF
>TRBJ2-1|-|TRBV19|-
TGTGCCAGTAGTTCCCAGGGATTTACACCCTACAATGAGCAGTTCTTC
CASSSQGFTPYNEQFF
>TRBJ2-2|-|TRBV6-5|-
TGTGCCAGCAGTTACTTGGCGGCTTCCGGGGAGCTGTTTTTT
CASSYLAASGELFF
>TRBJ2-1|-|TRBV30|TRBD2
TGTGCCTGGGCGACTAGCGGGAGTTACAATGAGCAGTTCTTC
CAWATSGSYNEQFF
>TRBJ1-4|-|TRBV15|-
TGTGCCACTCAGACAGGACCCAATGAAAAACTGTTTTTT
CATQTGPNEKLFF
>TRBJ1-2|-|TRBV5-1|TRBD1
TGCGCCAGCAGCCTCCGGGACAGGGGGCTCTATGGCTACACCTTC
CASSLRDRGLYGYTF
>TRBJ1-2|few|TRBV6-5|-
TGTGCCAGCAGTTACTCGAGAGCTAACTATGGCTACACCTTC
CASSYSRANYGYTF
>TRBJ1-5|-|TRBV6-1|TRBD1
TGTGCCAGCAGGGACAGGTACCATCAGCCCCAGCATTTT
CASRDRYHQPQHF
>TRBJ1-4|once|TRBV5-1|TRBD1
TGCGCCAGCAGCTTGGACTCCTCGGACAGGGGAGGTGAAAAACTGTTTTTT
CASSLDSSDRGGEKLFF
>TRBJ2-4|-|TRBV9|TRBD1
TGTGCCAGCAGCGTAACGACAGGGGACAAAAACATTCAGTACTTC
CASSVTTGDKNIQYF
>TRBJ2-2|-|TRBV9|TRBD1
TGTGCCAGCAGCGTACACCACGGACAGGGGAGTACCGGGGAGCTGTTTTTT
CASSVHHGQGSTGELFF
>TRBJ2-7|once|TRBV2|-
TGTGCCAGCAGTGTAACGAGGGGGGGTCTCTACGAGCAGTACTTC
CASSVTRGGLYEQYF
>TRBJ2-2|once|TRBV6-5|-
TGTGCCAGCAGTTTCCGGACGGACGCCGGGGGCGGGGAGCTGTTTTTT
CASSFRTDAGGGELFF
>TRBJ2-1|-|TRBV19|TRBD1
TGTGCCAGTAGTAGACAGGGGTACAATGAGCAGTTCTTC
CASSRQGYNEQFF
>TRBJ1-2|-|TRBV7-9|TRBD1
TGTGCCAGCAGCTTAATCGGGACAGGGGGCTCCTATGGCTACACCTTC
CASSLIGTGGSYGYTF
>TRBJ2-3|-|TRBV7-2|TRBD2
TGTGCCAGCAGCTTAACTAGCGGGGTCACAGATACGCAGTATTTT
CASSLTSGVTDTQYF
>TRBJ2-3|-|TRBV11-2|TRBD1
TGTGCCAGCAGCTTAGGGGCAGGGGGCATTGTAGATACGCAGTATTTT
CASSLGAGGIVDTQYF
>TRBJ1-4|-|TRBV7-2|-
TGTGCCAGCAGCAGGGACTTCAATGAAAAACTGTTTTTT
CASSRDFNEKLFF
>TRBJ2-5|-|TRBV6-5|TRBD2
TGTGCCAGCAGTTACCTGACTAGCGGGGGAGAGACCCAGTACTTC
CASSYLTSGGETQYF
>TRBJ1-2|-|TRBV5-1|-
TGCGCCAGCAGCTTGACCACGTCTATCTATGGCTACACCTTC
CASSLTTSIYGYTF
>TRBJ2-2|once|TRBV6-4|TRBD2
TGTGCCAGCAGCTCTAGCGGGCTGGAGAAGGGGGAGCTGTTTTTT
CASSSSGLEKGELFF
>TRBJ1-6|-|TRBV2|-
TGTGCCAGCATTAGACTACAGGGAGATAATTCACCCCTCCACTTT
CASIRLQGDNSPLHF
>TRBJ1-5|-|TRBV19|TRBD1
TGTGCCAGTAAAAACCCGCAACAGGGGATAGTAGAGCCCCAGCATTTT
CASKNPQQGIVEPQHF
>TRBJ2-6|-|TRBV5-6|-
TGTGCCAGCAGCTTTTCATCCTCTGGGGCCAACGTCCTGACTTTC
CASSFSSSGANVLTF
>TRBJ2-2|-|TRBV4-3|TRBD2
TGCGCCAGCAGCCTTTACGGGACTAGACATCCCGGGGAGCTGTTTTTT
CASSLYGTRHPGELFF
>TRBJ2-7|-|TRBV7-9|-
TGTTCCAGCAGCCGAGAATTGATTTACGAGCAGTACTTC
CSSSRELIYEQYF
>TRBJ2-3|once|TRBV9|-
TGTGCCAGCAGCCCCCTACTCGGGGAGCCCACCACAGATACGCAGTATTTT
CASSPLLGEPTTDTQYF
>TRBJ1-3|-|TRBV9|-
TGTGCCAGCAGCGTAGATCCCTCCGCTACAGGGAATGGAAACACCATATATTTT
CASSVDPSATGNGNTIYF
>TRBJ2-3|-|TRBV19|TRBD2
TGTGCCAGTAGTATAGATCGGGCTAGCGGGAGGGCCATAGATACGCAGTATTTT
CASSIDRASGRAIDTQYF
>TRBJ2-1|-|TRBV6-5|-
TGTGCCAGCAGTTACGGCAGGGAGCAGTTCTTC
CASSYGREQFF
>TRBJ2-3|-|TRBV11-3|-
TGTGCCAGCAGCTTAGGTGGTTGGGGTAGCGACACAGATACGCAGTATTTT
CASSLGGWGSDTDTQYF
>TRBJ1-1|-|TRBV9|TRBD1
TGTGCCAGCAGCGTGTCACGGGACAGCCTTAACACTGAAGCTTTCTTT
CASSVSRDSLNTEAFF
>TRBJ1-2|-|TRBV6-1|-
TGTGCCAGCAGTGAACCGGCGAGGGGGGGGAGGATTCGGGCTTATGGCTACACCTTC
CASSEPARGGRIRAYGYTF
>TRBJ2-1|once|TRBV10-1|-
TGCGCCAGCAGTGAGTCGGGCACTGAGCAGTTCTTC
CASSESGTEQFF
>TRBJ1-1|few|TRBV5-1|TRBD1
TGCGCCAGCAGCCGAGGGACAGGGGGTACTGAAGCTTTCTTT
CASSRGTGGTEAFF
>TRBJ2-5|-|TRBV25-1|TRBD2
TGTGCCAGCAGTGCGCTGCGGGGGGGAGAGACCCAGTACTTC
CASSALRGGETQYF
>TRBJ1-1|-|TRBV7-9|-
TGTGCCAGCAGCTTAGTAGGACAGCTGAACACTGAAGCTTTCTTT
CASSLVGQLNTEAFF
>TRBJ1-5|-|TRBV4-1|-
TGCGCCAGCAGCCCCCTCCCAGTCCCGGGGCAGCCCCAGCATTTT
CASSPLPVPGQPQHF
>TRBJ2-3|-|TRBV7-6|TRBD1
TGTGCCAGCAGCTTAGGAGGGGGCAGGACAGATACGCAGTATTTT
CASSLGGGRTDTQYF
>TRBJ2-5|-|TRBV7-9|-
TGTGCCAGCACCCTAGTAGAGCAAGAGACCCAGTACTTC
CASTLVEQETQYF
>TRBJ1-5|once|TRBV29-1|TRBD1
TGCAGCGTTCGGGGGACAGATAACCTCAATCAGCCCCAGCATTTT
CSVRGTDNLNQPQHF
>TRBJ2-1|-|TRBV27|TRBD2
TGTGCCAGCAGTCCAGAGGGACTAGCAATGAATGAGCAGTTCTTC
CASSPEGLAMNEQFF
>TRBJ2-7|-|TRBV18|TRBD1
TGTGCCAGCTCTCTCGGTGGGACAGGGGTTTACTACGAGCAGTACTTC
CASSLGGTGVYYEQYF